Below are 32 T cell receptor beta chains sequenced from a single sample in a study of blood T cell repertoires in COVID-19. Data came from immunoSEQ multiplex PCR; TCRdb stores just in-frame clones and leaves some out. The sample includes some 250,000 clones, about 88% of them seen just once. The sequenced material came from peripheral blood. These receptors all stem from a woman in her 70s with active or convalescent COVID-19.

Remarks on this clone: Other DNA sequences in this specimen translate into the identical CDR3. This chain connects TRBV4-3 to TRBJ1-2; 12 bases map to TRBD1. The junction had 5 bases not matched to a gene; V was cut back by 1 base and J by 8 bases. Germline assignment: CDR1 LGHNA and CDR2 YSLEER. The CDR3 contains 15 residues. The CDR3 DNA reads as TGCGCCAGCAGCCAAGTACGGGGACAGGGGGCAGGCTACACCTTC. It encodes CASSQVRGQGAGYTF.

The chain couples TRBV7-2 to TRBJ2-7, with D possibly TRBD1 on 6 matching bases. Trimming removed 4 bases at V and 6 bases at J, with 13 bases between. The CDR3 has 13 residues. The germline V gene encodes CDR1 SGHTA and CDR2 FQGNSA. This CDR3 is CASSWGRGGEQYF. The CDR3 region has the DNA TGTGCCAGCAGCTGGGGCAGGGGTGGCGAGCAGTACTTC.

V and J are TRBV3-1 (or the pseudogene TRBV3-2) and TRBJ1-1, with a possible D match to TRBD1 (5 bases). V was trimmed by 5 bases and J by 3 bases, leaving 16 bases between them. This CDR3 spans 15 amino acids. Germline loops: CDR1 LGHDT, CDR2 YNNKEL (reference sequence). The CDR3 DNA reads TGTGCCAGCAGCAGACTCCAGGGAGGGGACACTGAAGCTTTCTTT. Translation gives CASSRLQGGDTEAFF.

V and J are TRBV19 and TRBJ1-5; the D gene is possibly TRBD1 (5 bases). This CDR3 contains 12 residues. The ends were cut back, 3 bases at V and 5 bases at J, with 5 bases in the middle. The V gene's germline CDR1 is LNHDA and CDR2 SQIVND (reference sequence). The CDR3: CASSIRDQPQHF. The DNA of the CDR3 is TGTGCCAGTAGTATCAGGGATCAGCCCCAGCATTTT.

The chain joins TRBV6-6 to TRBJ2-1; no definite D call. Trimming removed 5 bases from V and 9 bases from J, with 20 bases in between. This CDR3 has 15 residues. Germline CDR1 and CDR2: MNHNY and SVGAGI (reference sequence). Written as DNA, the CDR3 is TGTGCCAGCAGTCCACTAAAGTACCTCGGTAGTGAGCAGTTCTTC. It yields the protein CASSPLKYLGSEQFF.

V is TRBV15 and J is TRBJ1-1; 7 bases line up with TRBD1. The CDR3 sequence is 14 residues long. The germline V gene encodes CDR1 LNHNV and CDR2 YYDKDF (reference sequence). J was trimmed by 3 bases and V by 8 bases; bases with no gene match: 9. The CDR3 protein is CATLRDSRDTEAFF. CDR3 in DNA: TGTGCCACCTTGAGGGACAGTCGGGACACTGAAGCTTTCTTT.

The V gene is TRBV7-2, the J gene TRBJ1-2, with 12 bases identical to TRBD1. Germline trimming cut 3 bases from V and 8 bases from J; bases unmatched to any gene: 10. Germline loops: CDR1 SGHTA, CDR2 FQGNSA. CDR3 length: 16 amino acids. CDR3: CASSLLTGTGGAGYTF. CDR3 DNA sequence: TGTGCCAGCAGCTTGCTAACCGGGACAGGGGGCGCGGGCTACACCTTC.

The V and J genes are TRBV15 and TRBJ2-1, with 9 bases that match TRBD2. The J segment lost 7 bases and the V segment lost 0 bases, leaving 7 bases of the junction unmatched. This CDR3 comprises 16 residues. Germline V CDR1 and CDR2: LNHNV, YYDKDF (reference sequence). DNA for the CDR3: TGTGCCACCAGCAGAGATATCAATAGCGGGGGAAATGAGCAGTTCTTC. It codes for CATSRDINSGGNEQFF.

The chain employs TRBV4-1 and TRBJ1-1; 7 bases agree with TRBD1. The trim removed 0 bases at V and 3 bases at J, leaving 10 bases unmatched. Germline loops: CDR1 MGHRA, CDR2 YSYEKL. The CDR3 sequence is 17 residues long. CDR3 sequence (DNA): TGCGCCAGCAGCCAAGATCCTGACGGGACAGTCCACACTGAAGCTTTCTTT. Protein sequence: CASSQDPDGTVHTEAFF.

The V gene is TRBV3-1 (or the pseudogene TRBV3-2), the J gene TRBJ1-4; possible D gene TRBD1, 5 bases. The V and J ends lost 4 bases and 4 bases respectively, with 13 bases between them. CDR1 is LGHDT, CDR2 YNNKEL, per germline (reference sequence). The CDR3 extends over 15 amino acids. Here the CDR3 reads CASSPSAGYNEKLFF. Here the CDR3 DNA reads TGTGCCAGCAGCCCATCCGCAGGGTATAATGAAAAACTGTTTTTT.

The chain is built from TRBV6-5 and TRBJ1-6; D possibly corresponds to TRBD1 (5 bases). The CDR3 extends over 15 amino acids. Looked up from germline, CDR1 is MNHEY and CDR2 is SVGAGI. The ends were cut back, 7 bases at V and 5 bases at J, with 15 bases in the middle. The DNA of the CDR3 is TGTGCCAGCAACATTGGGGCTGGGAATAATTCACCCCTCCACTTT. It translates to CASNIGAGNNSPLHF.

J is TRBJ2-7 and V is TRBV10-3; 8 bases fit TRBD1. Germline V gives CDR1 ENHRY, CDR2 SYGVKD. V lost 6 bases to trimming and J lost 2 bases; unmatched junction nucleotides: 9. The CDR3 contains 15 residues. The CDR3 DNA is TGTGCCATCAGCCGTACCGGGACAGGACCCTACGAGCAGTACTTC. It specifies CAISRTGTGPYEQYF.

The rearrangement joins TRBV11-2 to TRBJ1-1; D unclear. This CDR3 is 12 amino acids long. Germline V gives CDR1 SGHAT, CDR2 FQNNGV. Between the trimmed V and J ends, which lost 5 bases and 4 bases, there was a span of 8 bases. CDR3 nucleotide sequence: TGTGCCAGCAGCCTATTTAGCACTGAAGCTTTCTTT. Encoded protein: CASSLFSTEAFF.

This clone was seen a few times. The chain links TRBV7-2 to TRBJ1-1, with D unclear. Germline V gene data show CDR1 as SGHTA and CDR2 as FQGNSA. V was shortened by 5 bases and J by 4 bases, with 20 bases between the two germline ends. CDR3 length equals 16 residues. The CDR3 coding sequence is TGTGCCAGCAGCCCACAGCAGGTCTGGAGGAGCACTGAAGCTTTCTTT. Its protein product is CASSPQQVWRSTEAFF.

V usage is TRBV7-2 and J usage is TRBJ1-1, with D perhaps matching TRBD1 (6 bases). V was shortened by 2 bases and J by 6 bases, with 10 bases between the two germline ends. CDR3 size: 13 residues. Per the germline V gene, CDR1 is SGHTA and CDR2 is FQGNSA. The CDR3 region is CASSLRQDSEAFF. The DNA of the CDR3 is TGTGCCAGCAGCTTACGACAGGACTCTGAAGCTTTCTTT. Filled out from reference TRBV7-2 and TRBJ1-1, the complete variable domain reads GAGVSQSPSNKVTEKGKDVELRCDPISGHTALYWYRQSLGQGLEFLIYFQGNSAPDKSGLPSDRFSAERTGGSVSTLTIQRTQQEDSAVYLCASSLRQDSEAFFGQGTRLTVV.

The rearrangement links TRBV5-1 to TRBJ2-1, with TRBD2 matching over 8 bases. J was trimmed by 3 bases and V by 2 bases; bases with no gene match: 1. CDR3 length: 14 residues. CDR1 and CDR2 (germline): SGHRS, YFSETQ. CDR3: CASSFSGDYNEQFF. CDR3 in DNA: TGCGCCAGCAGCTTTAGCGGGGACTACAATGAGCAGTTCTTC.

The rearrangement joins TRBV6-2 or TRBV6-3 to TRBJ2-7; 9 bases are shared with TRBD1. Looked up from germline, CDR1 is MNHEY and CDR2 is SVGEGT. CDR3 size: 14 residues. The ends lost 5 bases at V and 6 bases at J; junction bases unmatched: 8. The CDR3 here is CASSRPGQGAEQYF. The CDR3 coding sequence is TGTGCCAGCAGTCGACCGGGACAGGGAGCCGAGCAGTACTTC.

The rearrangement links TRBV18 to TRBJ2-3; D possibly corresponds to TRBD1 (5 bases). CDR1 is KGHSH and CDR2 is LQKENI in the germline V gene. V was shortened by 9 bases and J by 4 bases, with 14 bases between the two germline ends. The length of the CDR3 is 13 residues. CDR3 sequence: CASDSQGADTQYF. CDR3 coding DNA: TGTGCCAGTGACTCCCAAGGGGCAGATACGCAGTATTTT.

The table lists this clone with a count of one. This chain links TRBV24-1 with TRBJ1-5, with D perhaps matching TRBD1 (5 bases). V dropped 12 bases and J dropped 3 bases, with 20 bases sitting between them. The germline CDR1 and CDR2 sequences are KGHDR and SFDVKD. The CDR3 totals 15 residues. CDR3 amino acids: CAVGRRGDHNQPQHF. CDR3 sequence (DNA): TGTGCCGTAGGAAGGAGGGGCGACCACAATCAGCCCCAGCATTTT.

The sample holds one count of this clone. The V call is TRBV20-1, the J call TRBJ2-5, with 9 bases aligning to TRBD2. The ends lost 3 bases at V and 3 bases at J; junction bases unmatched: 8. Germline assignment: CDR1 DFQATT and CDR2 SNEGSKA (reference sequence). The CDR3 is 15 residues long. CDR3 loop: CSASKRGDPKETQYF. CDR3 coding DNA: TGCAGTGCTAGTAAGCGGGGGGATCCGAAAGAGACCCAGTACTTC.

The rearrangement uses TRBV6-5 and TRBJ1-2, with 9 positions matching TRBD1. Germline assignment: CDR1 MNHEY and CDR2 SVGAGI. The trim removed 6 bases at V and 4 bases at J, leaving 3 bases unmatched. This CDR3 comprises 13 residues. In nucleotides, the CDR3 is TGTGCCAGCAGCCGGGACAGGGCCTATGGCTACACCTTC. Amino acid sequence: CASSRDRAYGYTF.

This CDR3 reads CASSPPLGGGGYNEQFF. The CDR3 DNA sequence: TGCGCCAGCAGCCCCCCTCTAGGTGGGGGGGGTTACAATGAGCAGTTCTTC. This rearrangement joins TRBV5-1 to TRBJ2-1; 7 bases agree with TRBD2. Looked up from germline, CDR1 is SGHRS and CDR2 is YFSETQ. CDR3 length equals 17 residues. Trimming took 4 bases from V and 4 from J; bases not matched to a gene: 14.

The V call is TRBV3-1 (or the pseudogene TRBV3-2), the J call TRBJ2-3; possibly TRBD2 for D (6 bases). The CDR3 covers 16 residues. Germline CDR1 is LGHDT and CDR2 is YNNKEL (reference sequence). The ends were cut back, 0 bases at V and 8 bases at J, with 18 bases in the middle. The CDR3 DNA reads as TGTGCCAGCAGCCAAGAGGCCGGGTCCACGGGAGCTACGCAGTATTTT. This encodes CASSQEAGSTGATQYF.

The rearrangement uses TRBV6-2 or TRBV6-3 and TRBJ2-3, with 9 bases aligning to TRBD1. The CDR3 has 15 residues. The J segment lost 4 bases and the V segment lost 2 bases, leaving 4 bases of the junction unmatched. In germline, CDR1 is MNHEY, CDR2 SVGEGT. Here the CDR3 reads CASSYGTGFPDTQYF. In DNA, the CDR3 is TGTGCCAGCAGTTACGGGACAGGGTTCCCAGATACGCAGTATTTT.

The chain uses TRBV27 and TRBJ1-5; D remains ambiguous. V shed 2 bases and J shed 3 bases, with 5 bases lying between them. CDR1 is MNHEY and CDR2 is SMNVEV in the germline V gene (reference sequence). This CDR3 is built from 13 residues. The CDR3 sequence: CASSLRDNQPQHF. The CDR3 region has the DNA TGTGCCAGCAGTTTACGGGACAATCAGCCCCAGCATTTT.

The V gene is TRBV7-9, the J gene TRBJ2-2; possibly TRBD2 for D (7 bases). CDR1 and CDR2 from the germline V gene are SEHNR and FQNEAQ (reference sequence). Deletions cut 10 bases from V and 0 bases from J, with 12 bases between. This CDR3 spans 14 amino acids. The CDR3 region is CAISGGANTGELFF. In DNA form, the CDR3 reads TGTGCCATCTCGGGGGGCGCGAACACCGGGGAGCTGTTTTTT. The full variable domain, completed using reference TRBV7-9 and TRBJ2-2, is DTGVSQNPRHKITKRGQNVTFRCDPISEHNRLYWYRQTLGQGPEFLTYFQNEAQLEKSRLLSDRFSAERPKGSFSTLEIQRTEQGDSAMYLCAISGGANTGELFFGEGSRLTVL.

This clone was picked up one time. The chain is built from TRBV6-5 and TRBJ2-5; 9 bases are shared with TRBD1. The J segment lost 5 bases and the V segment lost 5 bases, leaving 6 bases of the junction unmatched. The CDR3 has 14 residues. CDR1 and CDR2 from the germline V gene are MNHEY and SVGAGI. The CDR3 DNA follows: TGTGCCAGCAGTCCGACAGGGGGTTTTGAGACCCAGTACTTC. Protein sequence: CASSPTGGFETQYF.

The V call is TRBV19, the J call TRBJ1-4, with no clear D. The germline gives CDR1 LNHDA, CDR2 SQIVND (reference sequence). This CDR3 spans 15 amino acids. The CDR3 region has the DNA TGTGCGGCCTCGGGTGTCGGAACAACTAATGAAAAACTGTTTTTT. It specifies CAASGVGTTNEKLFF.

There are a few counts of this clone. CDR3 in amino acids: CASSPRQFSMNTEAFF. The CDR3 region has the DNA TGTGCCAGTAGTCCTCGACAGTTTTCTATGAACACTGAAGCTTTCTTT. V gene TRBV19 combines with J gene TRBJ1-1, with a possible D match to TRBD1 (5 bases). Germline values: CDR1 LNHDA, CDR2 SQIVND (reference sequence). Trimming shortened V by 5 bases and J by 0 bases, and 16 bases separated the two germline ends. This CDR3 has 16 amino acids. The full variable domain, rest sourced from reference TRBV19 and TRBJ1-1, is DGGITQSPKYLFRKEGQNVTLSCEQNLNHDAMYWYRQDPGQGLRLIYYSQIVNDFQKGDIAEGYSVSREKKESFPLTVTSAQKNPTAFYLCASSPRQFSMNTEAFFGQGTRLTVV.

This clone has only one observation. The gene calls are TRBV5-4 and TRBJ2-7, with TRBD1 matching over 8 bases. The germline V gene encodes CDR1 SGHNT and CDR2 YYREEE (reference sequence). The trim removed 0 bases at V and 6 bases at J, leaving 11 bases unmatched. CDR3 length equals 16 residues. CDR3 sequence reads: CASSLGSTTGELEQYF. The CDR3 DNA sequence: TGTGCCAGCAGCTTGGGGTCGACGACAGGGGAACTCGAGCAGTACTTC. The variable domain in full, completed from reference TRBV5-4 and TRBJ2-7, reads ETGVTQSPTHLIKTRGQQVTLRCSSQSGHNTVSWYQQALGQGPQFIFQYYREEENGRGNFPPRFSGLQFPNYSSELNVNALELDDSALYLCASSLGSTTGELEQYFGPGTRLTVT.

The V call is TRBV2, the J call TRBJ1-2; tentatively, D is TRBD1 (6 bases). The V end was cut by 5 bases, the J end by 4 bases, with 17 bases between. The germline gives CDR1 SNHLY, CDR2 FYNNEI. CDR3 length: 15 amino acids. The CDR3 region has the DNA TGTGCCAGCAGTCGCGGACAGTCCAGGACCTATGGCTACACCTTC. Protein sequence: CASSRGQSRTYGYTF.

The V call is TRBV15, the J call TRBJ2-6, with a possible D match to TRBD1 (5 bases). The CDR3 runs to 16 residues. Germline-derived CDR1 and CDR2 are LNHNV and YYDKDF (reference sequence). Deletions cut 0 bases from V and 2 bases from J, with 8 bases between. The CDR3 protein is CATSREPGTGANVLTF. The CDR3 nucleotides are TGTGCCACCAGCAGAGAACCAGGGACTGGGGCCAACGTCCTGACTTTC.